The 4 T cell receptor beta chains given below trace back to one sample, sequenced in a study of blood T cells in healthy people across ages. A second PCR of roughly 6 to 12 cycles used a sample-barcoded 5' primer and a J-beta primer mix. One entry per CDR3 protein, called by TCRdb with MiXCR from the 5' RACE reads. The table lists about 1,500,000 distinct CDR3 sequences, approximately 42% of them singletons, with around 8% in the top ten. Sequenced input: blood. These receptors were taken from a young woman in good health.

This clonotype was counted only a few times. The J gene is TRBJ1-4, the V gene TRBV3-1; maybe TRBD1 (6 bases). In germline, CDR1 is LGHDT, CDR2 YNNKEL (reference sequence). V lost 4 bases and J lost 5, with 14 bases in between. This CDR3 has 15 amino acids. This CDR3 is CASSPRQGRNEKLFF. CDR3 DNA: TGTGCCAGCAGCCCTCGCCAGGGGAGGAATGAAAAACTGTTTTTT.

Concerning this clonotype itself: Its ends do not fully match the called genes, so a read error is possible. The chain has TRBV7-2 and TRBJ2-4, with TRBD2 as a possible D gene (6 bases). CDR1 SGHTA and CDR2 FQGNSA come from the germline V gene. The CDR3 consists of 16 residues. The CDR3 bases are TGTGCCGGCAGCTCCGGAGCGGGCCTGACGGGAAACATTCAGTACTTC. As protein: CAGSSGAGLTGNIQYF.

The chain links TRBV20-1 to TRBJ1-2; 9 bases are a match to TRBD1. V gave up 6 bases and J gave up 2 bases; unmatched junction bases: 10. The CDR3 extends over 15 amino acids. From germline, CDR1 is DFQATT and CDR2 SNEGSKA (reference sequence). The CDR3 region is CSADSQGTGNYGYTF. CDR3 in DNA: TGCAGTGCCGACTCCCAGGGGACAGGGAACTATGGCTACACCTTC.

The V call is TRBV5-1, the J call TRBJ1-2; 7 bases map to TRBD1. The CDR3 contains 16 residues. V shed 0 bases and J 6 bases; nucleotides not matched to a gene: 11. In germline, CDR1 is SGHRS, CDR2 YFSETQ. This CDR3 reads CASSLATGAQGHGYTF. DNA for the CDR3: TGCGCCAGCAGCTTGGCCACAGGGGCTCAAGGCCATGGCTACACCTTC.